The next 12 T cell receptor beta chains were all read from a single sample in a study of blood T cells in healthy people across ages. With a J-beta primer mix and a sample-barcoded 5' primer, a second PCR ran about 7 to 12 cycles. TCRdb redid the calling of the 5' RACE reads with MiXCR, one entry per CDR3 protein. The repertoire holds about 680,000 distinct CDR3 sequences, with 45% to 50% as singletons. The sequenced sample consisted of blood. These receptors were collected from a woman aged 55 to 70 in good health.

For this clonotype: The junction and the germline gene differ at one end; a read error may be behind it. The chain uses TRBV5-1 and TRBJ2-1; possible D gene TRBD2, 7 bases. The length of the CDR3 is 17 residues. CDR1 and CDR2 from the germline V gene are SGHRS and YFSETQ. The DNA for the CDR3 is TGCGCCAGCAGTTTGGCGCCCCTAGCGGAGGGGGGGAATGAGCAGTTCTTC. It encodes CASSLAPLAEGGNEQFF.

J is TRBJ2-5 and V is TRBV10-3; D possibly corresponds to TRBD2 (5 bases). There are 14 residues in the CDR3. The V gene's germline CDR1 is ENHRY and CDR2 SYGVKD. Trimming pared 6 bases from V and 4 bases from J, leaving 15 bases between. The CDR3: CAIRAESFGETQYF. Here the CDR3 DNA reads TGTGCCATCAGAGCGGAGTCCTTTGGAGAGACCCAGTACTTC.

CDR3 DNA: TGCGCCAGCAGCTTTGCTAATCGGGACTGCAATGAGCAGTACTTC. Amino acids: CASSFANRDCNEQYF. The J gene is TRBJ2-7, the V gene TRBV5-1; D perhaps matches TRBD2 (6 bases). This CDR3 is built from 15 residues. The germline gives CDR1 SGHRS, CDR2 YFSETQ. The V and J ends lost 2 bases and 7 bases respectively, with 19 bases between them.

This clonotype was detected a few times. The V and J genes are TRBV5-1 and TRBJ2-7; TRBD1 matches at 8 bases. The CDR3 runs to 15 residues. V lost 2 bases to trimming and J lost 6 bases; unmatched junction nucleotides: 10. Per germline, CDR1 SGHRS and CDR2 YFSETQ. The CDR3 nucleotides are TGCGCCAGCAGCTTCCGGGACAGGTGGTCGGGCGAGCAGTACTTC. Protein sequence: CASSFRDRWSGEQYF.

The table lists this clonotype with a few counts. DNA of the CDR3: TGCAGCGCAGGGGGCGATTCTGGCTACACCTTC. Its translation is CSAGGDSGYTF. V and J are TRBV20-1 and TRBJ1-2; 8 nucleotides agree with TRBD1. CDR3 size: 11 residues. From germline, CDR1 is DFQATT and CDR2 SNEGSKA (reference sequence).

The gene calls are TRBV11-1 and TRBJ2-3; 7 bases line up with TRBD2. The junction had 11 bases not matched to a gene; V was cut back by 3 bases and J by 2 bases. The CDR3 has 17 amino acids. The germline V gene encodes CDR1 SGHAT and CDR2 FQDESV (reference sequence). The CDR3 region has the DNA TGTGCCAGCAGCTTGGGTCGGGCTAGCGGCGTCACAGATACGCAGTATTTT. Amino acid sequence: CASSLGRASGVTDTQYF.

This chain links TRBV19 with TRBJ1-1; the D gene is possibly TRBD1 (5 bases). The CDR3 has 15 residues. The V end was cut by 7 bases, the J end by 2 bases, with 17 bases between. Per the germline V gene, CDR1 is LNHDA and CDR2 is SQIVND (reference sequence). This chain's CDR3 is CASNMGRRTNTEAFF. The CDR3 nucleotides read TGTGCCAGTAATATGGGACGTCGTACAAACACTGAAGCTTTCTTT. The complete variable domain, with remaining parts taken from reference TRBV19 and TRBJ1-1, reads DGGITQSPKYLFRKEGQNVTLSCEQNLNHDAMYWYRQDPGQGLRLIYYSQIVNDFQKGDIAEGYSVSREKKESFPLTVTSAQKNPTAFYLCASNMGRRTNTEAFFGQGTRLTVV.

This clonotype was seen a few times. The V gene is TRBV7-2, the J gene TRBJ2-7; D assignment may be TRBD1 or TRBD2 (6 bases each). Trimming pared 5 bases from V and 2 bases from J, leaving 16 bases between. The CDR3 is 15 amino acids. Germline-derived CDR1 and CDR2 are SGHTA and FQGNSA. The CDR3 coding sequence is TGTGCCAGCAGCCTCCGTGGAGGGGGTACCTACGAGCAGTACTTC. Translating gives CASSLRGGGTYEQYF.

Comment on this clonotype: This CDR3 fails to terminate in the conserved phenylalanine or tryptophan, so it likely reflects a read error. The rearrangement joins TRBV5-6 to TRBJ2-7; 11 nucleotides agree with TRBD2. V trimming: 1 base; J trimming: 2 bases; junction bases outside the gene matches: 2. Germline V gene data show CDR1 as SGHDT and CDR2 as YYEEEE. This CDR3 contains 15 residues. CDR3 amino acids: CASSLPGLAAYEQYY. CDR3 coding DNA: TGTGCCAGCAGCTTGCCGGGACTAGCGGCCTACGAGCAGTACTAC.

This CDR3 reads CASEQGAREQYF. CDR3 bases: TGTGCCAGCGAGCAGGGGGCTCGCGAGCAGTACTTC. The V and J genes are TRBV18 and TRBJ2-5; 8 nucleotides align to TRBD1. With the DNA end fitting TRBJ2-7 better, the J assignment may be wrong. This CDR3 is built from 12 residues. Per the germline V gene, CDR1 is KGHSH and CDR2 is LQKENI.

The chain is built from TRBV29-1 and TRBJ1-1; D ambiguous. The CDR3 extends over 13 amino acids. Germline CDR1 and CDR2: SQVTM and ANQGSEA. Trimming took off 4 bases at V and 3 bases at J, with 12 bases between the two ends. The CDR3 protein is CSVAWVKDTEAFF. CDR3 coding DNA: TGCAGCGTTGCGTGGGTAAAGGACACTGAAGCTTTCTTT.

This chain uses TRBV20-1 with TRBJ1-2, with a weak D call TRBD1 (5 bases). The CDR3 sequence is 13 residues long. In germline, CDR1 is DFQATT, CDR2 SNEGSKA (reference sequence). Trimming removed 6 bases at V and 0 bases at J, with 11 bases between. CDR3: CSAQPTANYGYTF. CDR3 DNA sequence: TGCAGTGCGCAACCGACAGCTAACTATGGCTACACCTTC.